This TCR beta chain was sequenced for a study of low-dose radiotherapy and immunotherapy resistance in tumors. As for the study in general: Patients of Cohort 1 had 0.5 Gy fractions every 2 weeks, which summed to 6.5 Gy. It was every two weeks, one day before radiation and immunotherapy, that intravenous cyclophosphamide 200 mg/m2 was given. From cycle 1 day 1, patients took oral aspirin 300 mg every day for four cycles.

Ten or more counts support this clonotype. This CDR3 is built from 15 residues. Germline V lookup: CDR1 DFQATT, CDR2 SNEGSKA (reference sequence). V shed 5 bases and J 6 bases; nucleotides not matched to a gene: 10. The sample's time point: after trial treatment. This sample's treatment: LDRT plus nivolumab, ipilimumab, low-dose cyclophosphamide and aspirin (RACIN trial). Eligibility required advanced solid tumors lacking tumor-infiltrating lymphocytes. Priming of first-strand cDNA relied on TRAV- and TRBV-specific primers (covering alpha and beta chains). The authors amplified TCRs for 20 PCR cycles with a constant-region primer and a V-primer adapter. TCRdb reprocessed the reads with MiXCR, giving one entry per CDR3 protein. The data hold roughly 38,000 distinct CDR3 sequences, with roughly 20% observed a single time.

V and J are TRBV20-1 and TRBJ2-3; TRBD2 aligns across 11 bases. The input for sequencing was PBMCs, taken after low-dose radiotherapy plus immunotherapy. This TCR was recovered from a female donor with ovarian cancer. The chain's CDR3 is CSAPDVAGGQDTQYF. In DNA form, the CDR3 reads TGCAGTGCTCCCGACGTAGCGGGGGGGCAGGATACGCAGTATTTT.